Below, 19 T cell receptor beta chains from the same sample are listed, as sequenced in a study of OX40 agonist ivuxolimab in advanced cancers. TCRdb keeps only in-frame clones here, not all; method: immunoSEQ multiplex PCR. The sample gives tens of thousands of clones, around 82% of which show up once; around 8% is in the top ten. This material consisted of CD4+ or CD8+ T cells sorted from blood, taken in a trial of the OX40 agonist ivuxolimab. These receptors were collected from an adult with an advanced solid tumor such as melanoma, head and neck, liver or kidney cancer.

CDR3 amino acids: CSVAGGYSYNEQFF. CDR3 nucleotides: TGCAGCGTAGCGGGAGGATATTCTTACAATGAGCAGTTCTTC. The chain couples TRBV29-1 to TRBJ2-1; TRBD2 agrees at 9 bases. V lost 6 bases to trimming and J lost 4 bases; unmatched junction nucleotides: 7. The CDR3 covers 14 residues. The germline CDR1 and CDR2 sequences are SQVTM and ANQGSEA.

The chain combines TRBV27 with TRBJ1-5, with a possible D match to TRBD1 (5 bases). V lost 0 bases, J lost 9 bases, and 12 bases lay in between. Germline assignment: CDR1 MNHEY and CDR2 SMNVEV (reference sequence). This CDR3 contains 14 residues. CDR3 DNA: TGTGCCAGCAGTTTATCTGGGGGGTCCCCGCCCCAGCATTTT. Its translation: CASSLSGGSPPQHF.

The chain links TRBV7-9 to TRBJ1-1, with 7 bases that match TRBD1. Germline values: CDR1 SEHNR, CDR2 FQNEAQ (reference sequence). Losses at the gene ends were 2 bases for V and 0 bases for J; bases not matched to a gene: 0. The CDR3 length is 14 residues. CDR3 protein: CASSLRGLNTEAFF. The CDR3, as DNA: TGTGCCAGCAGCTTAAGGGGGCTGAACACTGAAGCTTTCTTT.

This clone has only a few counts. The V and J genes are TRBV2 and TRBJ2-7; D possibly corresponds to TRBD2 (5 bases). Between the trimmed V and J ends, which lost 7 bases and 0 bases, there was a span of 10 bases. The germline V gene has CDR1 SNHLY and CDR2 FYNNEI. The CDR3 sequence is 13 residues long. In nucleotides, the CDR3 is TGTGCCAGCAAGGGAGCTTTCTCCTACGAGCAGTACTTC. Amino acid sequence: CASKGAFSYEQYF.

V is TRBV15 and J is TRBJ1-1; weak D call: TRBD1 (5 bases). The CDR3 length is 14 residues. V gave up 1 base and J gave up 4 bases, with 10 bases separating them. The germline V gene has CDR1 LNHNV and CDR2 YYDKDF (reference sequence). CDR3 loop: CATSRVERGTEAFF. DNA of the CDR3: TGTGCCACCAGCAGAGTTGAAAGGGGCACTGAAGCTTTCTTT.

This chain joins TRBV7-9 and TRBJ1-4; D call uncertain. V shed 5 bases and J shed 0 bases, with 10 bases lying between them. The CDR3 consists of 15 residues. The germline CDR1 and CDR2 sequences are SEHNR and FQNEAQ (reference sequence). The CDR3 DNA reads as TGTGCCAGCAGCCCGCGGTCGGCAACTAATGAAAAACTGTTTTTT. Its translation is CASSPRSATNEKLFF.

J is TRBJ1-2 and V is TRBV5-5; weak D call: TRBD1 (5 bases). V lost 4 bases to trimming and J lost 6 bases, with 22 bases between them. CDR1 and CDR2 from the germline V gene are SGHKS and YYEKEE (reference sequence). This CDR3 has 16 amino acids. Here the CDR3 DNA reads TGTGCCAGCAGCCGCCTAAAATACGGGACGAACGATGGCTACACCTTC. Translating gives CASSRLKYGTNDGYTF.

This clone appeared a single time. CDR3 bases: TGTGCCAGCAGTTCTTCCTACACTGAAGCTTTCTTT. Amino acid sequence: CASSSSYTEAFF. The chain links TRBV6-5 to TRBJ1-1; no clear D. The CDR3 has 12 amino acids. V was shortened by 4 bases and J by 3 bases, with 6 bases between the two germline ends. Per the germline V gene, CDR1 is MNHEY and CDR2 is SVGAGI.

The J gene is TRBJ2-5, the V gene TRBV9, with 7 nucleotides matching TRBD2. J was trimmed by 0 bases and V by 6 bases; bases with no gene match: 8. The CDR3 is 15 residues long. Germline V gives CDR1 SGDLS, CDR2 YYNGEE. CDR3 region: CASTMGGNDQETQYF. DNA for the CDR3: TGTGCCAGCACCATGGGGGGGAACGACCAAGAGACCCAGTACTTC. The variable domain in full, completed from reference TRBV9 and TRBJ2-5, reads DSGVTQTPKHLITATGQRVTLRCSPRSGDLSVYWYQQSLDQGLQFLIQYYNGEERAKGNILERFSAQQFPDLHSELNLSSLELGDSALYFCASTMGGNDQETQYFGPGTRLLVL.

This rearrangement joins TRBV7-2 to TRBJ1-2, with D possibly TRBD1 on 6 matching bases. This CDR3 is 13 amino acids long. The V and J ends lost 5 bases and 8 bases respectively, with 15 bases between them. The germline gives CDR1 SGHTA, CDR2 FQGNSA. As DNA, the CDR3 is TGTGCCAGCAGCCCGCGGACAGCCGTGGGCTACACCTTC. Amino acids: CASSPRTAVGYTF.

The chain recombines TRBV7-9 with TRBJ2-2; D possibly corresponds to TRBD2 (6 bases). Germline values: CDR1 SEHNR, CDR2 FQNEAQ (reference sequence). Trimming took off 10 bases at V and 11 bases at J, with 23 bases between the two ends. The CDR3 runs to 14 residues. The CDR3 loop is CANETVRDSLELFF. The CDR3 DNA reads TGTGCCAACGAAACGGTCCGGGACTCGCTAGAGCTGTTTTTT.

The V gene is TRBV5-8, the J gene TRBJ2-5; the D is unclear. Germline CDR1 SGHTS, CDR2 YDEGEE. V was pared by 1 base and J by 5 bases, with 3 bases between. The CDR3 spans 11 residues. This chain's CDR3 is CASSLPETQYF. The CDR3 DNA follows: TGTGCCAGCAGCTTGCCGGAGACCCAGTACTTC.

V gene TRBV27 combines with J gene TRBJ1-1, with TRBD1 as a possible D gene (5 bases). Germline CDR1 MNHEY, CDR2 SMNVEV (reference sequence). Trimming left V 4 bases short and J 9 bases short, with 18 bases between. This CDR3 spans 14 amino acids. CDR3 sequence (DNA): TGTGCCAGCAGTTCAGTGGCACGGGGGACGAAAGCTTTCTTT. Translating it yields CASSSVARGTKAFF.

A note on this clone: At one of its ends the junction is not consistent with the germline gene, which may arise from a read error. The rearrangement joins TRBV6-5 to TRBJ1-1; tentatively, D is TRBD1 (5 bases). From germline, CDR1 is MNHEY and CDR2 SVGAGI. The CDR3 contains 10 residues. The CDR3 here is CPGGDTEAFF. The CDR3 DNA reads TGCCCCGGGGGTGACACTGAAGCTTTCTTT.

This chain joins TRBV6-6 and TRBJ1-1; a weak D match, TRBD1 (5 bases). This CDR3 contains 15 residues. Per the germline V gene, CDR1 is MNHNY and CDR2 is SVGAGI (reference sequence). V dropped 2 bases and J dropped 4 bases, with 14 bases sitting between them. CDR3 loop: CASSYPEGYGTEAFF. The CDR3 DNA reads TGTGCCAGCAGTTACCCTGAGGGGTATGGCACTGAAGCTTTCTTT.

This chain uses TRBV19 with TRBJ2-7; the D is unclear. From germline, CDR1 is LNHDA and CDR2 SQIVND (reference sequence). This CDR3 is built from 14 residues. V was trimmed by 3 bases and J by 5 bases, leaving 14 bases between them. The CDR3 DNA reads TGTGCCAGTAGTATGGGTGACGGTCTCCACGAGCAGTACTTC. It is translated as CASSMGDGLHEQYF.

This chain uses TRBV14 with TRBJ2-1, with a possible D match to TRBD1 (6 bases). V was clipped by 1 base and J by 0 bases, with 7 bases between them. Looked up from germline, CDR1 is SGHDN and CDR2 is FVKESK. The CDR3 covers 15 residues. The CDR3 here is CASSQGQDSYNEQFF. The DNA for the CDR3 is TGTGCCAGCAGCCAAGGACAGGACTCCTACAATGAGCAGTTCTTC.

The V and J genes are TRBV5-1 and TRBJ2-3; D uncertain. This CDR3 has 11 residues. With 5 bases removed from V and 6 bases from J, the gap between germline ends came to 7 bases. Germline V gene sequence: CDR1 SGHRS, CDR2 YFSETQ. The CDR3 here is CASSLGDTQYF. The CDR3, as DNA: TGCGCCAGCAGTTTAGGGGATACGCAGTATTTT.

The chain has TRBV14 and TRBJ1-6; possibly TRBD1 for D (5 bases). The CDR3 has 16 residues. Germline loops: CDR1 SGHDN, CDR2 FVKESK. The V end lost 1 base, the J end lost 9 bases, and 16 bases lay between the germline ends. The DNA for the CDR3 is TGTGCCAGCAGCCAAGGACTCAGGGCGGTGATTTCACCCCTCCACTTT. Its translation: CASSQGLRAVISPLHF. The whole variable domain, filled in from reference TRBV14 and TRBJ1-6, reads EAGVTQFPSHSVIEKGQTVTLRCDPISGHDNLYWYRRVMGKEIKFLLHFVKESKQDESGMPNNRFLAERTGGTYSTLKVQPAELEDSGVYFCASSQGLRAVISPLHFGNGTRLTVT.